This entry describes one TCR beta chain. Antigen unknown. The CDR3 is made up of 12 amino acids. Germline loops: CDR1 KGHSH, CDR2 LQKENI. The ends were cut back, 6 bases at V and 6 bases at J, with 9 bases in the middle. The data belong to a study of cytomegalovirus exposure and HLA in healthy donors. General observations from the study: Cytomegalovirus association was assigned to about 150 TCR beta chains. Using the classifier, cytomegalovirus status was reportedly diagnosed with high specificity and sensitivity.

TCRdb keeps only in-frame clones here, not all; method: immunoSEQ multiplex PCR. The repertoire has about 79,000 clones, over 85% of them found once; the top ten carry about 3.6%. This TCR was recovered from a woman aged 25 to 45 in good health and CMV-seronegative. Sequenced: PBMCs. The chain links TRBV18 to TRBJ2-1; possibly TRBD1 for D (5 bases). The CDR3 DNA follows: TGTGCCAGCTCGCAAGACAGCAATGAGCAGTTCTTC. It yields the protein CASSQDSNEQFF. Drawing the rest from reference TRBV18 and TRBJ2-1, the complete variable domain is NAGVMQNPRHLVRRRGQEARLRCSPMKGHSHVYWYRQLPEEGLKFMVYLQKENIIDESGMPKERFSAEFPKEGPSILRIQQVVRGDSAAYFCASSQDSNEQFFGPGTRLTVL.